The entry below describes one T cell receptor beta chain. Its antigen target is currently unknown. Base qualities are missing; no much larger clone stands one base away. The data stem from a study of T cell repertoires in cytomegalovirus infection (dated by TCRdb to about 2019). In terms of the full investigation: The peptide stimulations were aimed at well-studied HLA-B-restricted epitopes as well as recently identified HLA-C-restricted CMV epitopes, whose presentation resists viral immunomodulation. Donor HLA type was relevant to the analysis, because carriage of CMV infection together with the matching HLA type was indicated by public TCR beta signatures.

The study at large found these results: In the ex vivo response, HLA-C-restricted CMV-specific TCR beta clonotypes were dominant, and in two of eight donors the single most frequent clonotype came from this HLA-C-restricted group. In both this cohort and an independent cohort of 352 donors, the cumulative frequency of public TCR beta family members distinguished carriers of CMV infection plus the relevant HLA type.

The treatment or condition tag for this specimen amounts to: in vitro stimulation with specific CMV peptide epitopes to enrich CMV-specific T cells. There are 15 amino acids in the CDR3, from cysteine to phenylalanine inclusive. This entry keeps only the CDR3 DNA: 45 bases, framed from base 1. V loses 2 bases, J loses 1 base, and the germline ends lie 13 bases apart. CDR1 and CDR2 were assigned from the germline V gene as SGHTS and YDEGEE. The instrument given in TCRdb is Illumina HiSeq 1500. Through fastp at Q25 and MiXCR, TCRdb rebuilt clones from the public reads, retaining in-frame beta chains. Each CDR3 protein gets just one entry, which takes the most common genes and DNA from the rows behind it. This sample has 650,000 to 850,000 distinct CDR3 sequences in its table, and 25% to 30% of those were observed once. Around 14% of the sample comes from the top ten.

Here the sequenced sample was cultured CD8+ T cells from PBMCs, taken from culture after CMV antigen stimulation. This chain joins TRBV5-8 to TRBJ2-7, with the D gene not confidently named. This TCR came from a human donor in good health (CMV status not recorded). Some clones in this sample may be carry-over from other donors' samples. The nucleotide sequence reads as follows: TGTGCCAGCAGCTTACCCGGGCACGGGTCCTACGAGCAGTACTTC. Translated, it reads CASSLPGHGSYEQYF.